The source of this TCR beta chain is a study of healthy donors' naive CD4 and CD8 T cells. The CDR3 is made up of 11 amino acids. The germline gives CDR1 LNHDA, CDR2 SQIVND (reference sequence). Trimming pared 7 bases from V and 6 bases from J, leaving 10 bases between. Of note for this clonotype: Its antigen remains unknown.

Overall study results and limits: Alpha and beta chains were sequenced in bulk without pairing.

Sorting defined naive CD4+ as CD4+CD8-CD45RO-CD45RA+ and naive CD8+ as CD8+CD4-CD45RA+CD27bright. TCR libraries were built from approximately 0.45 ug of total RNA by linear amplification. MiXCR was run by TCRdb on the reads, yielding one entry per CDR3 protein. This sample has 180,000 or so distinct CDR3 sequences, with 74% found just once. This TCR came from a pool of human donors in good health; the sample pools cells from several healthy donors. The rearrangement links TRBV19 to TRBJ2-7; possibly TRBD2 for D (5 bases). The specimen was naive CD4+ and CD8+ T cells sorted from blood, pooled from several donors. This CDR3 is CASTGLGEQYF. DNA for the CDR3: TGTGCCAGTACGGGGTTGGGCGAGCAGTACTTC.